Sequencing of this TCR beta chain was carried out in a study of cytomegalovirus exposure and HLA in healthy donors. Separation from the 666-subject first cohort characterized the roughly 130-subject validation cohort, to which the donors belonged. As to this clone: Its antigen is not known.

Sequencing used immunoSEQ multiplex PCR; TCRdb keeps in-frame clones, though not all of them. The profile covers over 200,000 clones, with roughly 83% appearing a single time and about an eighth taken by the ten largest. Findings of the study overall: Among the CMV-associated chains, a few were confirmed in vitro as specific for CMV antigens. Rare TCR sequences predominated, though certain public TCRs were found in many donors. According to a later analysis, TCR clusters from the first cohort tended to co-occur in the roughly 110 validation repertoires.

The CDR3 is 14 amino acids. CDR1 and CDR2 from the germline V gene are SGHRS and YFSETQ. V was trimmed by 0 bases and J by 2 bases, leaving 8 bases between them. The chain couples TRBV5-1 to TRBJ2-5; D gene ambiguous. Material for sequencing was PBMCs. The TCR comes from a woman aged 25-40 years in good health and CMV-seropositive. CDR3 sequence: CASSLELPQETQYF. Written as DNA, the CDR3 is TGCGCCAGCAGCTTGGAACTACCTCAAGAGACCCAGTACTTC.